A single sample gave rise to the 14 T cell receptor beta chains below, sequenced in a study of Tregs in tolerant kidney transplant recipients. TCRdb's copy holds only in-frame clones and misses some; the assay was immunoSEQ multiplex PCR. The sample totals about 23,000 clones; its top ten clones hold approximately 4.2%. Related graft donors supplied nonmyeloablative bone marrow transplants, and mixed chimerism was transient. The sample was CD4+ T cells from blood (PBMCs), taken 6 months after the transplant. These receptors all come from a human patient who received a combined kidney and bone marrow transplant. Some T cells may be the graft donor's.

Points on this clone: The sequence runs out 3 residues before the end of the CDR3; the remainder is reconstructed from the germline J gene. J is TRBJ2-5 and V is TRBV10-3; weak D call: TRBD2 (6 bases). CDR3 size: 15 residues. With 2 bases removed from V and 0 bases from J, the gap between germline ends came to 10 bases. From germline, CDR1 is ENHRY and CDR2 SYGVKD. The CDR3 protein is CAISEAGLNQETQYF. The CDR3 bases that were read are TGTGCCATCAGTGAGGCTGGACTAAACCAAGAGACC.

To note about this clone: The CDR3 end is not reached by the read, which stops 3 residues before it; the germline J gene fills it in. V and J are TRBV2 and TRBJ2-2; 11 bases are shared with TRBD1. The CDR3 consists of 13 residues. Trimming removed 6 bases from V and 6 bases from J; junction bases left unmatched: 0. Germline V gene data show CDR1 as SNHLY and CDR2 as FYNNEI. The DNA read from the CDR3 is TGTGCCAGCAGGGGACAGGGGGCCGGGGAG. Protein sequence: CASRGQGAGE. The full CDR3 protein is CASRGQGAGELFF. The full variable domain, completed using reference TRBV2 and TRBJ2-2, is EPEVTQTPSHQVTQMGQEVILRCVPISNHLYFYWYRQILGQKVEFLVSFYNNEISEKSEIFDDQFSVERPDGSNFTLKIRSTKLEDSAMYFCASRGQGAGELFFGEGSRLTVL.

Points on this clone: The read stops 3 residues short of the end of the CDR3; the missing end is completed from the germline J gene. The rearrangement links TRBV7-9 to TRBJ1-5, with D possibly TRBD1 on 5 matching bases. The germline gives CDR1 SEHNR, CDR2 FQNEAQ (reference sequence). The CDR3 totals 14 residues. Trimming pared 5 bases from V and 7 bases from J, leaving 15 bases between. The CDR3: CASSPDYPGQPQHF. CDR3 DNA (partial): TGTGCCAGCAGCCCGGATTACCCAGGGCAGCCC.

Regarding this clone: The read ends 3 residues shy of where the CDR3 ends; the end is completed using the germline J gene. The chain joins TRBV29-1 to TRBJ2-3; D unclear. Germline loops: CDR1 SQVTM, CDR2 ANQGSEA. V was clipped by 6 bases and J by 4 bases, with 8 bases between them. This CDR3 is built from 11 residues. The CDR3 spells CSVSRADTQYF. The sequenced CDR3 bases are TGCAGCGTCTCAAGGGCAGATACG.

The sequenced CDR3 bases are TGCGCCAGCAGCTTGGTCCGGGGTAGCTTCTACGAG. Amino acid sequence: CASSLVRGSFYE. The whole CDR3 sequence reads CASSLVRGSFYEQYF. This chain connects TRBV5-1 to TRBJ2-7, with D tentatively TRBD2 (5 bases). The sequenced fragment ends 3 residues before the CDR3 boundary, so the rest is inferred from the germline J gene. The CDR3 runs to 15 residues. With 0 bases removed from V and 3 bases from J, the gap between germline ends came to 13 bases. CDR1 and CDR2 (germline): SGHRS, YFSETQ.

A note on this clone: Read coverage stops 3 residues before the CDR3 terminus; the germline J gene supplies the remainder. The J gene is TRBJ1-1, the V gene TRBV10-3; D may be TRBD1 (6 bases). Germline lookup yields CDR1 ENHRY and CDR2 SYGVKD. This CDR3 contains 14 residues. V was clipped by 4 bases and J by 0 bases, with 9 bases between them. The DNA read from the CDR3 is TGTGCCATCAGTGTAGGGGGTCTGAACACTGAA. It codes for CAISVGGLNTE. The full CDR3 sequence reads CAISVGGLNTEAFF.

The sequenced part of the CDR3 DNA is TGTGCCAGCAGCTTAGAGACAGGGGGGAACATT. Its protein product is CASSLETGGNI. The whole CDR3 is CASSLETGGNIQYF. The chain is built from TRBV7-2 and TRBJ2-4, with 9 bases lining up with TRBD1. The observed sequence ends 3 residues before the CDR3 terminus, with the missing tail filled in from the germline J gene. V dropped 1 base and J dropped 7; count of bases not matched to a gene: 2. Germline values: CDR1 SGHTA, CDR2 FQGNSA. The CDR3 length is 14 residues.

With respect to this clone: Coverage ceases 3 residues before the CDR3 finishes, and the germline J gene fills in the end. The V and J genes are TRBV19 and TRBJ1-1; possible D gene TRBD1, 6 bases. CDR1 is LNHDA, CDR2 SQIVND, per germline (reference sequence). Trimming removed 5 bases at V and 0 bases at J, with 7 bases between. This CDR3 contains 13 residues. CDR3: CASSGQLNTEAFF. Incomplete CDR3 DNA: TGTGCCAGTAGTGGACAGCTGAACACTGAA.

Note on this clone: The read is 3 residues too short to cover the CDR3 end, so that end is filled in from the germline J gene. The chain is built from TRBV5-4 and TRBJ1-2; TRBD1 is a possible D gene (6 bases). Per germline, CDR1 SGHNT and CDR2 YYREEE (reference sequence). The V end lost 6 bases, the J end lost 4 bases, and 10 bases lay between the germline ends. The CDR3 sequence is 12 residues long. Partial CDR3 DNA: TGTGCCAGCACCGACAGGAGCTATGGC. It yields the protein CASTDRSYG. The entire CDR3 sequence reads CASTDRSYGYTF.

A note on this clone: The read ends 3 residues early relative to the CDR3; the germline J gene fills the gap. This rearrangement joins TRBV12-3 or TRBV12-4 to TRBJ2-3, with TRBD2 matching 13 bases. The CDR3 spans 16 residues. V was pared by 6 bases and J by 5 bases, with 8 bases of the junction left unmatched. The CDR3 sequence: CASSPGLAGERDTQYF. The sequenced CDR3 bases are TGTGCCAGCAGCCCCGGACTAGCGGGGGAGAGAGATACG.

As to this clone: The CDR3 goes on 3 residues after the read ends, and that part is filled in from the germline J gene. The J gene is TRBJ2-1, the V gene TRBV28; TRBD1 might be the D (6 bases). The CDR3 spans 14 residues. V was shortened by 6 bases and J by 4 bases, with 13 bases between the two germline ends. Per the germline V gene, CDR1 is MDHEN and CDR2 is SYDVKM. Incomplete CDR3 DNA: TGTGCCAGCAGGGATCGACAGGTGTACAATGAG. It yields the protein CASRDRQVYNE. The CDR3, in full, reads CASRDRQVYNEQFF.

CDR3 sequence: CASSLGRVDGTEAFF. CDR3 DNA (partial): TGCGCCAGCAGCTTAGGCAGGGTCGACGGCACTGAA. This rearrangement joins TRBV5-1 to TRBJ1-1; a weak D match, TRBD1 (5 bases). From the germline J gene comes the end of the CDR3, since the read stops 3 residues before it. Trimming shortened V by 2 bases and J by 4 bases, and 15 bases separated the two germline ends. Germline CDR1 SGHRS, CDR2 YFSETQ. The CDR3 sequence is 15 residues long.

Concerning this clone: The read is 3 residues too short to cover the CDR3 end, so that end is filled in from the germline J gene. Within the sample, other DNA sequences also encode this same CDR3. The chain carries TRBV18 and TRBJ2-3; possible D gene TRBD2, 12 bases. The CDR3 has 19 amino acids. The germline CDR1 and CDR2 sequences are KGHSH and LQKENI. Trimming took off 3 bases at V and 6 bases at J, with 28 bases between the two ends. The CDR3 protein is CASSPRTGGPSGRADTQYF. CDR3 bases read: TGTGCCAGCTCACCTCGGACAGGGGGCCCTAGCGGGAGGGCCGATACG.

A note on this clone: Read coverage stops 3 residues before the CDR3 terminus; the germline J gene supplies the remainder. This chain links TRBV9 with TRBJ2-3; the D gene is possibly TRBD2 (5 bases). The CDR3 runs 15 residues. Per the germline V gene, CDR1 is SGDLS and CDR2 is YYNGEE. V was cut by 0 bases and J by 3 bases, with 11 bases left in between. The CDR3 bases that were read are TGTGCCAGCAGCGTAGAGCCACGGGGTACAGATACG. Amino acids: CASSVEPRGTDT. The entire CDR3 sequence reads CASSVEPRGTDTQYF.